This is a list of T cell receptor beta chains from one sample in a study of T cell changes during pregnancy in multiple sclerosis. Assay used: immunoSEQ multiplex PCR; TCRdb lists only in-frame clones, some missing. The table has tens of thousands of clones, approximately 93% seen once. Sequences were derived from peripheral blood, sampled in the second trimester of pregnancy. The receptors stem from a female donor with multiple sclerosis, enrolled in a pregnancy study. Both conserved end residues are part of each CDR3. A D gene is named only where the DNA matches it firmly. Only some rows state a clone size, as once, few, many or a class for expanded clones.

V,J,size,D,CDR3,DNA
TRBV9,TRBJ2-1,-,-,CASSVDLAYYNEQFF,TGTGCCAGCAGCGTAGATCTAGCGTATTACAATGAGCAGTTCTTC
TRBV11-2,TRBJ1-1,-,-,CASSLGRGAMNTEAFF,TGTGCCAGCAGCTTAGGTCGGGGGGCGATGAACACTGAAGCTTTCTTT
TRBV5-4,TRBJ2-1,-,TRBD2,CASSSHSGRSYNEQFF,TGTGCCAGCAGCTCCCATAGCGGGAGGTCCTACAATGAGCAGTTCTTC
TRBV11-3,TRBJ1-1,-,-,CASMIDPGMNTEAFF,TGTGCCAGCATGATTGATCCAGGGATGAACACTGAAGCTTTCTTT
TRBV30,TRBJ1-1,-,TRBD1,CAWRVATGSHTEAFF,TGTGCCTGGAGAGTGGCGACAGGGTCACACACTGAAGCTTTCTTT
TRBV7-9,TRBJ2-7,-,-,CASSHQYEQYF,TGTGCCAGCAGCCATCAGTACGAGCAGTACTTC
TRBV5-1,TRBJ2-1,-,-,CASSETGSSYNEQFF,TGCGCCAGCAGCGAGACTGGTAGCTCCTACAATGAGCAGTTCTTC
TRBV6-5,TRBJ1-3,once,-,CASRRRSSGNTIYF,TGTGCCAGCAGAAGGAGGAGCTCTGGAAACACCATATATTTT
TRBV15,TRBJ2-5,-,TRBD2,CATSRGRGDSGTQYF,TGTGCCACCAGCAGAGGACGGGGGGATAGCGGGACCCAGTACTTC
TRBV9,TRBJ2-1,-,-,CASSVVRGEQFF,TGTGCCAGCAGCGTAGTTAGGGGTGAGCAGTTCTTC
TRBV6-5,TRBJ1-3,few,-,CASSNAGISGNTIYF,TGTGCCAGCAGTAACGCGGGGATTTCTGGAAACACCATATATTTT
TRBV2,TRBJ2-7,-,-,CASSGGMEGGGQYF,TGTGCCAGCAGTGGGGGCATGGAGGGTGGTGGGCAGTACTTC
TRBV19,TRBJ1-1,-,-,CASRAGKGTEAFF,TGTGCCAGTAGGGCGGGGAAAGGCACTGAAGCTTTCTTT
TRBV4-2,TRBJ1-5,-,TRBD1,CASSQAYRGLGNQPQHF,TGTGCCAGCAGCCAAGCCTACAGGGGTTTGGGCAATCAGCCCCAGCATTTT
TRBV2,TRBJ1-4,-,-,CASNSMGGGPNEKLFF,TGTGCCAGCAACTCAATGGGGGGTGGACCTAATGAAAAACTGTTTTTT
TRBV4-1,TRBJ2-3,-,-,CASSQPETGVSTDTQYF,TGCGCCAGCAGCCAACCTGAAACCGGGGTTAGCACAGATACGCAGTATTTT
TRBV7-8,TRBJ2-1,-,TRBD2,CASHRGGLAGGPYNEQFF,TGTGCCAGCCATCGGGGGGGACTAGCGGGAGGGCCGTACAATGAGCAGTTCTTC
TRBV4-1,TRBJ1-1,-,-,CASSQGDSNEAFF,TGCGCCAGCAGCCAAGGTGATAGCAATGAAGCTTTCTTT
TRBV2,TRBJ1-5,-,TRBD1,CASSESRAGQYNNQPQHF,TGTGCCAGCAGTGAAAGCCGCGCGGGACAGTATAACAATCAGCCCCAGCATTTT
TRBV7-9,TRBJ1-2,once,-,CASSWTVANYGYTF,TGTGCCAGCAGCTGGACAGTCGCCAACTATGGCTACACCTTC
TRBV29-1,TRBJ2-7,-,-,CSAETMGHEQYF,TGCAGCGCCGAAACGATGGGCCACGAGCAGTACTTC
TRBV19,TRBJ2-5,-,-,CASSIIAGRVETQYF,TGTGCCAGTAGTATCATTGCGGGAAGGGTTGAGACCCAGTACTTC
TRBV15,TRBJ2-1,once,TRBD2,CATSREGLAGSRSSYNEQFF,TGTGCCACCAGCAGAGAGGGACTAGCGGGATCCAGGAGCTCCTACAATGAGCAGTTCTTC
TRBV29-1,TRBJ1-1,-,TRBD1,CSVGTGANTEAFF,TGCAGCGTCGGGACAGGGGCGAACACTGAAGCTTTCTTT
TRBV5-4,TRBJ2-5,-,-,CASSSGQQETQYF,TGTGCCAGCAGCTCCGGACAGCAAGAGACCCAGTACTTC
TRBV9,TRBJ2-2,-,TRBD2,CASSEPKLAGNTGELFF,TGTGCCAGCAGCGAACCCAAGCTAGCGGGAAACACCGGGGAGCTGTTTTTT
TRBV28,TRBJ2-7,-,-,CASSVAGSGSYEQYF,TGTGCCAGCAGCGTGGCGGGGAGCGGTTCCTACGAGCAGTACTTC
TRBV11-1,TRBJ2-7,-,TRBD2,CASSRAGEAYEQYF,TGTGCCAGCAGCAGAGCGGGAGAGGCCTACGAGCAGTACTTC
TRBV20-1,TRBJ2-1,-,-,CSAKGYNEQFF,TGCAGTGCTAAGGGGTACAATGAGCAGTTCTTC
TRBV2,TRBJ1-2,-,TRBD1,CATYPGQSYGYTF,TGTGCCACCTACCCGGGACAGAGCTATGGCTACACCTTC
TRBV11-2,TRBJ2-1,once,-,CASSPRTRASSNEQFF,TGTGCCAGCAGCCCACGGACGAGGGCGAGCTCGAATGAGCAGTTCTTC
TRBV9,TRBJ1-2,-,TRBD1,CASSGGQNYGYTF,TGTGCCAGCAGCGGGGGACAGAACTATGGCTACACCTTC
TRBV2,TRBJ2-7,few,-,CASTRLPEREQYF,TGTGCCAGCACGCGACTACCTGAGAGGGAGCAGTACTTC
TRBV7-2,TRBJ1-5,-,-,CASSQYRVNQPQHF,TGTGCCAGCAGCCAATACAGGGTAAATCAGCCCCAGCATTTT
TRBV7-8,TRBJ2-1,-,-,CASSLDPRAVRYNEQFF,TGTGCCAGCAGCTTAGACCCCCGAGCGGTAAGATACAATGAGCAGTTCTTC
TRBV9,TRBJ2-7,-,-,CASSVALGRAGDEQYF,TGTGCCAGCAGCGTAGCTCTAGGCAGGGCAGGGGACGAGCAGTACTTC
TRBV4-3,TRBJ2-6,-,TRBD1,CASSQVRHLGQGVAGANVLTF,TGCGCCAGCAGCCAAGTCCGTCATCTCGGACAGGGGGTGGCTGGGGCCAACGTCCTGACTTTC
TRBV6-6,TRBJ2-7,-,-,CASSSGTTSYEQYF,TGTGCCAGCAGCTCCGGGACAACTTCTTACGAGCAGTACTTC
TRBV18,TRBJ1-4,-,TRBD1,CASSAGTGNEKLFF,TGTGCCAGCTCAGCCGGGACAGGGAACGAAAAACTGTTTTTT
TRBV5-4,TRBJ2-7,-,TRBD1,CASSLSGQGSYEQYF,TGTGCCAGCAGCTTGTCAGGACAGGGTTCCTACGAGCAGTACTTC
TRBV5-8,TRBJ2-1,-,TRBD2,CASSLGLADNEQFF,TGTGCCAGCAGCTTAGGACTAGCGGACAATGAGCAGTTCTTC
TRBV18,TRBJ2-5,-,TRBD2,CASSPLRTSGSEETQYF,TGTGCCAGCTCACCCCTCCGGACTAGCGGGAGTGAAGAGACCCAGTACTTC
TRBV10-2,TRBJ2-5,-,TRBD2,CASRESGSGETQYF,TGCGCCAGCAGGGAAAGCGGGAGTGGTGAGACCCAGTACTTC
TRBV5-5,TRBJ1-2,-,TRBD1,CASSARDSGYGYTF,TGTGCCAGCAGCGCACGGGACAGTGGCTATGGCTACACCTTC
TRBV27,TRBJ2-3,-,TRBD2,CASRDYRNTDTQYF,TGTGCCAGCCGGGACTACCGTAACACAGATACGCAGTATTTT
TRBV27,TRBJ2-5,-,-,CASSLLQETQYF,TGTGCCAGCAGTCTCCTCCAAGAGACCCAGTACTTC
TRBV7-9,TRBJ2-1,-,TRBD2,CASSSQLAGVKNEQFF,TGTGCCAGCAGCTCCCAACTAGCGGGAGTGAAGAATGAGCAGTTCTTC
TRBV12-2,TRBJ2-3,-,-,CASRLALKYLGTSGRDTQYF,TGTGCAAGTCGCTTAGCGCTAAAGTATCTGGGAACTAGCGGGAGAGATACGCAGTATTTT
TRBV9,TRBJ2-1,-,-,CASSVVIADNEQFF,TGTGCCAGCAGCGTAGTAATAGCGGACAATGAGCAGTTCTTC
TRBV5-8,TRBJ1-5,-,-,CASSLSRVTDSNQPQHF,TGTGCCAGCAGCTTGTCCAGGGTAACAGATAGCAATCAGCCCCAGCATTTT
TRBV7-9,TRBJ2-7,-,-,CASSPQYEQYF,TGTGCCAGCAGCCCACAGTACGAGCAGTACTTC
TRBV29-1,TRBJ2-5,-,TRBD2,CSVELAGKVETQYF,TGCAGCGTTGAACTAGCGGGAAAGGTTGAGACCCAGTACTTC
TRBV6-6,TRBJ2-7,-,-,CASSYSETAEQYF,TGTGCCAGCAGTTACTCCGAGACAGCCGAGCAGTACTTC
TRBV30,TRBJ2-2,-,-,CAWSVGHSNTGELFF,TGTGCCTGGAGTGTAGGACACTCGAACACCGGGGAGCTGTTTTTT
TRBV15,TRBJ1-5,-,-,CATSRDGPDRPSNQPQHF,TGTGCCACCAGCAGAGACGGCCCCGACAGGCCGAGCAATCAGCCCCAGCATTTT
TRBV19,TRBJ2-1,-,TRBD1,CASSIDSGQGYNEQFF,TGTGCCAGTAGTATAGATTCGGGACAGGGCTACAATGAGCAGTTCTTC